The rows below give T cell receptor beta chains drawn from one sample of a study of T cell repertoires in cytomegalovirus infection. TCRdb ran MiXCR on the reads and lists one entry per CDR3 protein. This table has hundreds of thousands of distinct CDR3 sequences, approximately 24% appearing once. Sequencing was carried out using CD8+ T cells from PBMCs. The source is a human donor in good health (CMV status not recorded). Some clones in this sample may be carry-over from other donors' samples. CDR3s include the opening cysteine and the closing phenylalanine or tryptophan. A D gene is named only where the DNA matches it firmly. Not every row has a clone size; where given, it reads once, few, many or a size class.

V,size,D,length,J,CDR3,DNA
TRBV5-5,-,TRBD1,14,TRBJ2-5,CASSFPGQGETQYF,TGTGCCAGCAGCTTCCCGGGACAGGGAGAGACCCAGTACTTC
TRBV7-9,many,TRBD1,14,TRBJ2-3,CASSLTGGKDTQYF,TGTGCCAGCAGCTTGACAGGGGGCAAAGATACGCAGTATTTT
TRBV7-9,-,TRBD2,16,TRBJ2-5,CASSLGSGGAQETQYF,TGTGCCAGCAGCCTCGGTAGCGGGGGGGCCCAAGAGACCCAGTACTTC
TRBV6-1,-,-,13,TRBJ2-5,CASSVSRKETQYF,TGTGCCAGCAGTGTTTCCCGAAAAGAGACCCAGTACTTC
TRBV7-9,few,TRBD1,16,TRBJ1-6,CASSSEDRAWDSPLHF,TGTGCCAGCAGCTCAGAGGACAGGGCCTGGGATTCACCCCTCCACTTT
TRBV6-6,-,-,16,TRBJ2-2,CASSYGHYANTGELFF,TGTGCCAGCAGTTACGGACATTACGCGAACACCGGGGAGCTGTTTTTT
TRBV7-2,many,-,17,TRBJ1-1,CASSLAPYWALNTEAFF,TGTGCCAGCAGCTTAGCCCCGTACTGGGCCTTGAACACTGAAGCTTTCTTT
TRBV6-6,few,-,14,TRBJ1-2,CASSYSMGGYGYTF,TGTGCCAGCAGTTACTCGATGGGGGGCTATGGCTACACCTTC
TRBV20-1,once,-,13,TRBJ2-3,CSARGQGKDTQYF,TGCAGTGCTAGGGGCCAGGGGAAAGATACGCAGTATTTT
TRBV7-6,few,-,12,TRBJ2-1,CASSSLFNEQFF,TGTGCCAGCAGCTCCCTCTTTAATGAGCAGTTCTTC
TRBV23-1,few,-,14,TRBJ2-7,CASSQSASSYEQYF,TGCGCCAGCAGTCAATCGGCGAGCTCCTACGAGCAGTACTTC
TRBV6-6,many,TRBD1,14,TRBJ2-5,CASSPPGQQETQYF,TGTGCCAGCAGTCCCCCGGGACAGCAAGAGACCCAGTACTTC
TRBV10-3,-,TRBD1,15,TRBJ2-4,CAVDRGTPAKNIQYF,TGTGCCGTCGACAGGGGGACCCCAGCCAAAAACATTCAGTACTTC
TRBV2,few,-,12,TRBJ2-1,CASVRGGNEQFF,TGTGCCAGCGTGAGGGGGGGCAATGAGCAGTTCTTC
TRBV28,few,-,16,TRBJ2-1,CASSYSTATPNNEQFF,TGTGCCAGCAGTTACTCGACAGCTACCCCTAACAATGAGCAGTTCTTC
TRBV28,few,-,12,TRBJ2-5,CASSWRQETQYF,TGTGCCAGCAGTTGGCGTCAGGAGACCCAGTACTTC
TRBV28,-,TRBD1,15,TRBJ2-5,CASSPGQTYQETQYF,TGTGCCAGCAGCCCGGGACAGACGTACCAAGAGACCCAGTACTTC
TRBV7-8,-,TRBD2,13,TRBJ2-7,CASSSGTTYEQYF,TGTGCCAGCAGTTCCGGGACTACCTACGAGCAGTACTTC
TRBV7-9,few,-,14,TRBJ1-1,CGSLLTAYDTEAFF,TGTGGGTCCCTACTTACAGCGTATGACACTGAAGCTTTCTTT
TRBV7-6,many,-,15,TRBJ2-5,CASSLDIGQGETQYF,TGTGCCAGCAGCTTAGACATCGGGCAGGGAGAGACCCAGTACTTC
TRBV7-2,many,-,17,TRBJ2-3,CASSLTPARDPPGTQYF,TGTGCCAGCAGCCTCACCCCCGCGAGGGACCCACCTGGTACGCAGTATTTT
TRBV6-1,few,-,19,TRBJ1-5,CASSQPFRTTQRSNQPQHF,TGTGCCAGCAGCCAGCCCTTTAGGACAACCCAGCGGAGCAATCAGCCCCAGCATTTT
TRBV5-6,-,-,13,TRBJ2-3,CVSSLGLTDTQYF,TGTGTCAGCAGCTTGGGCCTCACAGATACGCAGTATTTT
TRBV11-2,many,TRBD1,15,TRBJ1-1,CASSLQPTGADEAFF,TGTGCCAGCAGCTTACAGCCGACAGGGGCGGATGAAGCTTTCTTT
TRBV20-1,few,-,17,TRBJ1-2,CSARDRYPRGSNYGYTF,TGCAGTGCTAGAGATCGTTACCCAAGGGGGAGTAACTATGGCTACACCTTC
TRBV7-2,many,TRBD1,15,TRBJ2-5,CASSPRTGQGETQYF,TGTGCCAGCAGCCCCCGGACAGGCCAGGGAGAGACCCAGTACTTC
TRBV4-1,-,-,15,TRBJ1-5,CASSQGVSPNQPQHF,TGCGCCAGCAGCCAAGGGGTCAGCCCAAATCAGCCCCAGCATTTT
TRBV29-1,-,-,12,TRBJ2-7,CSVLYSIHEQYF,TGCAGCGTTCTCTATTCGATCCACGAGCAGTACTTC
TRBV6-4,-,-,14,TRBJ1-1,CASSPRDGVVEAFF,TGTGCCAGCAGCCCCCGGGACGGGGTAGTGGAAGCTTTCTTT
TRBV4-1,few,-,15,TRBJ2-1,CASSQERTAWNEQFF,TGCGCCAGCAGCCAAGAGAGAACGGCCTGGAATGAGCAGTTCTTC
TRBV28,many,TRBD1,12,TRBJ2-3,CASGWDRQLLYF,TGTGCCAGCGGGTGGGACAGGCAATTGTTGTATTTT
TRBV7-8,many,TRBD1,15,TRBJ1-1,CASNQRSGGMTEAFF,TGTGCCAGCAACCAACGGTCAGGGGGCATGACTGAAGCTTTCTTT
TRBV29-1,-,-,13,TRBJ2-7,CSVKGGSSYEQYF,TGCAGCGTTAAAGGGGGAAGCTCCTACGAGCAGTACTTC
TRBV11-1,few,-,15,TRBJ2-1,CASSPYRNLNPEQFF,TGTGCCAGCAGCCCATACCGGAACTTAAACCCCGAGCAGTTCTTC
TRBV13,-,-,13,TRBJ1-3,CASQTGSGNTIYF,TGTGCCAGCCAGACAGGCTCTGGAAACACCATATATTTT
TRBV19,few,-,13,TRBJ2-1,CASSIAGVDEQFF,TGTGCCAGTAGTATTGCAGGGGTGGATGAGCAGTTCTTC
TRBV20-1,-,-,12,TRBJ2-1,CSALPYYNEQFF,TGCAGTGCCCTACCCTACTACAATGAGCAGTTCTTC
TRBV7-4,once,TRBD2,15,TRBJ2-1,CASSLIAGTYNEQFF,TGTGCCAGCAGCTTAATAGCGGGGACGTACAATGAGCAGTTCTTC
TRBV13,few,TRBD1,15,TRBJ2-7,CASSPTGQGLYEQYF,TGTGCCAGCAGCCCGACAGGACAGGGTCTCTACGAGCAGTACTTC
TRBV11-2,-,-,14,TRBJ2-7,CASSLGGTGYEQYF,TGTGCCAGCAGCTTAGGTGGGACGGGCTACGAGCAGTACTTC
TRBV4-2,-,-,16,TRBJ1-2,CASSQDPGGRQYGYTF,TGTGCCAGCAGCCAAGATCCGGGGGGGCGTCAATATGGCTACACCTTC
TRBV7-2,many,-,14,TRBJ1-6,CASSLWEVNSPLHF,TGTGCCAGCAGCTTATGGGAAGTCAATTCACCCCTCCACTTT
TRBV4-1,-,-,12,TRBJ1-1,CASRPDRSEAFF,TGCGCCAGCAGACCCGATAGGTCTGAAGCTTTCTTT
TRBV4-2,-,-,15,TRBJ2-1,CASSQDWGTYNEQFF,TGTGCCAGCAGCCAAGATTGGGGGACCTACAATGAGCAGTTCTTC
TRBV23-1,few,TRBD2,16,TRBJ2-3,CASSQSLAGGTDTQYF,TGCGCCAGCAGTCAATCCCTAGCGGGGGGAACAGATACGCAGTATTTT
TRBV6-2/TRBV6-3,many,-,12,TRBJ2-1,CASLGAINEQFF,TGTGCCAGTCTTGGGGCCATCAATGAGCAGTTCTTC
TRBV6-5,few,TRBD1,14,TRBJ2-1,CASSYGQGGNEQFF,TGTGCCAGCAGTTATGGACAGGGGGGCAATGAGCAGTTCTTC
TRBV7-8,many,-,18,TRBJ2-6,CASSLAGGSLSGANVLTF,TGTGCCAGCAGCTTAGCGGGGGGTTCCCTCTCTGGGGCCAACGTCCTGACTTTC
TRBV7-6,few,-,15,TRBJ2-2,CASSLAEGKAGELFF,TGTGCCAGCAGCTTAGCGGAGGGGAAAGCAGGGGAGCTGTTTTTT
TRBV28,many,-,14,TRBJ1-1,CASSLSLGNTEAFF,TGTGCCAGCAGTTTATCCCTCGGGAACACTGAAGCTTTCTTT
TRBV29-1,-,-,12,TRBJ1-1,CSVGLGRTEAFF,TGCAGCGTAGGGCTTGGAAGGACTGAAGCTTTCTTT
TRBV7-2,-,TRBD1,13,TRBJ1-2,CAWPGQQKGGYTF,TGTGCCTGGCCGGGACAGCAGAAAGGTGGCTACACCTTC
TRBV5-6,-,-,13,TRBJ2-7,CASSLMGHYEQYF,TGTGCCAGCAGCTTGATGGGACACTACGAGCAGTACTTC
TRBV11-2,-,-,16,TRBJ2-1,CASSSLHPSSYNEQFF,TGTGCCAGCAGCTCTCTCCACCCGAGCTCCTACAATGAGCAGTTCTTC
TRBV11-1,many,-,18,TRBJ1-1,CASSPAGGLFRIDTEAFF,TGTGCCAGCAGCCCAGCCGGTGGCCTTTTTAGGATTGACACTGAAGCTTTCTTT
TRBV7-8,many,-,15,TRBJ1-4,CASSLGQEANEKLFF,TGTGCCAGCAGCTTAGGGCAGGAAGCTAATGAAAAACTGTTTTTT